A single sample gave rise to the 28 T cell receptor beta chains below, sequenced in a study of T-cell reconstitution after alpha-beta-depleted transplantation in children. Preparation of the TCRbeta library was carried out with unique molecular identifiers. TCRdb recomputed calls from the PCR reads with MiXCR, one row per CDR3 protein. The sample holds roughly 300,000 distinct CDR3 sequences, roughly 10% seen once. The specimen comprised peripheral blood, sampled 180 days after TCRalphabeta/CD19-depleted stem cell transplant. The receptors were gathered from a male patient aged 2-15 years who had a stem cell transplant for chronic granulomatous disease, so the T cells may come from the graft donor.

This chain connects TRBV14 to TRBJ2-5, with TRBD2 matching over 8 bases. The germline V gene has CDR1 SGHDN and CDR2 FVKESK. This CDR3 comprises 15 residues. Trimming cost V 1 base and J 1 base; bases outside gene matches: 2. This chain's CDR3 is CASSQAGGIQETQYF. The CDR3 DNA reads TGTGCCAGCAGCCAAGCGGGAGGGATCCAAGAGACCCAGTACTTC.

Comments on this clonotype: A read error is possible here, since a much larger clone lies one base away. The chain recombines TRBV29-1 with TRBJ1-1; D is perhaps TRBD1 (5 bases). The CDR3 is 11 amino acids. CDR1 and CDR2 from the germline V gene are SQVTM and ANQGSEA. V dropped 7 bases and J dropped 6 bases, with 12 bases sitting between them. In DNA, the CDR3 is TGCAGCGGGGGGGTAGGTCCTGAAGCTTTCTTT. It specifies CSGGVGPEAFF.

This clonotype came up many times. The gene calls are TRBV27 and TRBJ2-2; 7 nucleotides align to TRBD1. The germline V gene encodes CDR1 MNHEY and CDR2 SMNVEV (reference sequence). The CDR3 has 15 amino acids. V dropped 3 bases and J dropped 5; count of bases not matched to a gene: 6. The CDR3 nucleotides are TGTGCCAGCAGTTTTCGTACAGGGGTTACCGGGGAGCTGTTTTTT. Translation gives CASSFRTGVTGELFF.

This clonotype was counted at least ten times. The rearrangement joins TRBV28 to TRBJ2-1, with D perhaps matching TRBD1 (9 bases). Germline assignment: CDR1 MDHEN and CDR2 SYDVKM. Trimming removed 2 bases at V and 9 bases at J, with 17 bases between. The CDR3 totals 15 residues. DNA for the CDR3: TGTGCCAGCAGTTTACGGACAGGGGCGGGGGGTGAGCAGTTCTTC. It specifies CASSLRTGAGGEQFF.

This clonotype showed up many times. The chain carries TRBV20-1 and TRBJ2-5, with TRBD2 as a possible D gene (6 bases). This CDR3 spans 12 amino acids. CDR1 DFQATT and CDR2 SNEGSKA come from the germline V gene (reference sequence). Trimming shortened V by 6 bases and J by 5 bases, and 13 bases separated the two germline ends. The DNA of the CDR3 is TGCAGTGCCGGAAGACTAGTTGAGACCCAGTACTTC. Translation: CSAGRLVETQYF.

At least ten counts were recorded for this clonotype. This rearrangement joins TRBV12-3 or TRBV12-4 to TRBJ2-7, with 7 bases aligning to TRBD1. This CDR3 spans 14 amino acids. V lost 8 bases to trimming and J lost 4 bases; unmatched junction nucleotides: 11. The CDR3 coding sequence is TGTGCCAGCGCCCGGCGACAGGGAGATTACGAGCAGTACTTC. It is translated as CASARRQGDYEQYF.

The sample holds many counts of this clonotype. The chain employs TRBV19 and TRBJ1-2, with TRBD1 matching 8 bases. The V gene end was trimmed by 11 bases and the J gene end by 8 bases; junction bases not matched to a gene: 13. Germline-derived CDR1 and CDR2 are LNHDA and SQIVND (reference sequence). The CDR3 loop spans 13 amino acids. The CDR3 here is CAAPRQGSEGYTF. CDR3 nucleotide sequence: TGTGCCGCTCCAAGACAGGGGTCGGAGGGCTACACCTTC. Complete variable domain (other parts from reference TRBV19 and TRBJ1-2): DGGITQSPKYLFRKEGQNVTLSCEQNLNHDAMYWYRQDPGQGLRLIYYSQIVNDFQKGDIAEGYSVSREKKESFPLTVTSAQKNPTAFYLCAAPRQGSEGYTFGSGTRLTVV.

Many counts were recorded for this clonotype. The chain is built from TRBV27 and TRBJ2-3, with 8 nucleotides matching TRBD2. J lost 2 bases, V lost 3 bases, and 10 bases had no gene match. The CDR3 spans 17 residues. Per the germline V gene, CDR1 is MNHEY and CDR2 is SMNVEV (reference sequence). CDR3 DNA: TGTGCCAGCAGTTTTACCAACAGCGGGGGATACACAGATACGCAGTATTTT. This sequence encodes CASSFTNSGGYTDTQYF.

This clonotype occurred many times. The rearrangement uses TRBV5-1 and TRBJ2-1; 13 bases align to TRBD2. J gave up 7 bases and V 4 bases, and 11 bases lay outside the gene matches. Germline CDR1 SGHRS, CDR2 YFSETQ. The CDR3 sequence is 17 residues long. The CDR3 DNA is TGCGCCAGCAGCCAAACTAGCGGGGGGGCGTCGGGGAATGAGCAGTTCTTC. Its translation is CASSQTSGGASGNEQFF.

The sample holds many counts of this clonotype. This chain connects TRBV7-2 to TRBJ2-7; tentative D call: TRBD2 (5 bases). CDR3 length: 12 residues. Looked up from germline, CDR1 is SGHTA and CDR2 is FQGNSA. Trimming removed 5 bases at V and 4 bases at J, with 9 bases between. CDR3 nucleotides: TGTGCCAGCAGCCGGACTGAGTACGAGCAGTACTTC. Its translation is CASSRTEYEQYF. The full variable domain, rest sourced from reference TRBV7-2 and TRBJ2-7, is GAGVSQSPSNKVTEKGKDVELRCDPISGHTALYWYRQSLGQGLEFLIYFQGNSAPDKSGLPSDRFSAERTGGSVSTLTIQRTQQEDSAVYLCASSRTEYEQYFGPGTRLTVT.

This clonotype occurred many times. This chain uses TRBV20-1 with TRBJ2-1; D remains ambiguous. Germline V gene lookup returns CDR1 DFQATT and CDR2 SNEGSKA (reference sequence). The CDR3 has 15 amino acids. Trimming pared 5 bases from V and 9 bases from J, leaving 23 bases between. The CDR3 sequence: CSASPIGRRGGEQFF. Written as DNA, the CDR3 is TGCAGTGCTTCCCCGATTGGGCGGCGAGGCGGTGAGCAGTTCTTC.

There are many counts of this clonotype. J is TRBJ2-1 and V is TRBV27; 8 bases are a match to TRBD2. The J segment lost 7 bases and the V segment lost 6 bases, leaving 11 bases of the junction unmatched. Germline values: CDR1 MNHEY, CDR2 SMNVEV (reference sequence). The CDR3 loop spans 15 amino acids. CDR3 region: CASSLGLAPRNEQFF. In DNA form, the CDR3 reads TGTGCCAGCAGCCTTGGACTAGCCCCGCGGAATGAGCAGTTCTTC.

Ten or more counts support this clonotype. One end of the junction is discordant with germline, which a read error may explain. The chain uses TRBV7-6 and TRBJ2-1; D not certain. CDR1 and CDR2 (germline): SGHVS, FNYEAQ. This CDR3 spans 14 amino acids. CDR3 sequence (DNA): TGTGCCAGCAGCGCTCAGCCCTCCGACAATGAGCAGTTCTTC. It codes for CASSAQPSDNEQFF.

This clonotype has more than one count but fewer than ten. The genes are TRBV1 and TRBJ1-5. TRBV1 is marked as a pseudogene. The length of the CDR3 is 11 residues. CDR3 in amino acids: CRQLSNQPQHF. The CDR3 DNA reads as TGTAGACAGCTAAGCAATCAGCCCCAGCATTTT.

This clonotype was seen ten or more times. The genes are TRBV10-3 and TRBJ1-5; D is ambiguous. V gave up 11 bases and J gave up 3 bases, with 8 bases separating them. The germline V gene has CDR1 ENHRY and CDR2 SYGVKD. This CDR3 is 11 amino acids long. CDR3 amino acids: CAREVNQPQHF. The CDR3 DNA reads TGTGCCCGGGAGGTCAATCAGCCCCAGCATTTT.

This clonotype was observed at least ten times. J is TRBJ2-5 and V is TRBV20-1; D perhaps matches TRBD2 (6 bases). The CDR3 totals 14 residues. Germline V gene sequence: CDR1 DFQATT, CDR2 SNEGSKA (reference sequence). Trimming stripped 1 base from V and 5 bases from J, with 14 bases between. Here the CDR3 reads CSARAGDGRETQYF. The CDR3, as DNA: TGCAGTGCTAGAGCGGGGGACGGGCGGGAGACCCAGTACTTC.

The CDR3 is CASSQDPGQVTDTQYF. The CDR3, as DNA: TGTGCCAGCAGCCAAGATCCTGGACAAGTCACAGATACGCAGTATTTT. V is TRBV3-1 and J is TRBJ2-3; D possibly corresponds to TRBD1 (5 bases). This CDR3 has 16 amino acids. Germline V CDR1 and CDR2: LGHDT, YNNKEL (reference sequence). The ends were cut back, 0 bases at V and 2 bases at J, with 12 bases in the middle.

This clonotype was detected many times. V is TRBV30 and J is TRBJ1-5; D possibly corresponds to TRBD1 (5 bases). CDR3 length equals 12 residues. The V end was cut by 1 base, the J end by 7 bases, with 8 bases between. Per the germline V gene, CDR1 is GTSNPN and CDR2 is SVGIG (reference sequence). CDR3 DNA: TGTGCCTGGAGTGAGGGGAACCAGCCCCAGCATTTT. It specifies CAWSEGNQPQHF.

This clonotype was counted many times. The chain carries TRBV29-1 and TRBJ1-6, with 7 bases fitting TRBD1. The CDR3 runs 13 residues. Per germline, CDR1 SQVTM and CDR2 ANQGSEA. The J segment lost 9 bases and the V segment lost 6 bases, leaving 8 bases of the junction unmatched. CDR3 sequence (DNA): TGCAGCGTGGAAACAGGGGTTGGTTCACCCCTCCACTTT. Its protein product is CSVETGVGSPLHF.

In its sample, this clonotype was seen many times. The rearrangement uses TRBV28 and TRBJ2-5, with D unclear. The CDR3 runs to 13 residues. CDR1 and CDR2 from the germline V gene are MDHEN and SYDVKM. Trimming took off 4 bases at V and 4 bases at J, with 10 bases between the two ends. The CDR3 is CASSSSGLETQYF. CDR3 nucleotides: TGTGCCAGCAGTTCCTCCGGATTAGAGACCCAGTACTTC.

As concerns this clonotype: This may be a read error, as it is one base from a much larger clone. J is TRBJ2-5 and V is TRBV5-1, with D unresolved. The CDR3 is 13 amino acids. Germline-derived CDR1 and CDR2 are SGHRS and YFSETQ. The CDR3 sequence is CASSGVELETLYF. CDR3 nucleotides: TGCGCCAGCAGCGGGGTTGAGTTAGAGACCCTGTACTTC.

This clonotype was seen many times. The genes are TRBV27 and TRBJ2-7; 15 positions agree with TRBD2. J gave up 5 bases and V 3 bases, and 2 bases lay outside the gene matches. The CDR3 length is 15 residues. Germline assignment: CDR1 MNHEY and CDR2 SMNVEV (reference sequence). CDR3 in DNA: TGTGCCAGCAGTTTCGGACTAGCGGGAGGGCACGAGCAGTACTTC. It is translated as CASSFGLAGGHEQYF.

This clonotype was observed at least ten times. The chain combines TRBV5-1 with TRBJ2-7; unclear D gene. In germline, CDR1 is SGHRS, CDR2 YFSETQ. The CDR3 is 12 amino acids. The V end was cut by 4 bases, the J end by 5 bases, with 10 bases between. The CDR3 DNA reads TGCGCCAGCAGCCCCCCCGACCACGAGCAGTACTTC. Translating gives CASSPPDHEQYF.

This clonotype was detected many times. The rearrangement links TRBV20-1 to TRBJ1-1; D gene ambiguous. The V end lost 5 bases, the J end lost 2 bases, and 3 bases lay between the germline ends. Per germline, CDR1 DFQATT and CDR2 SNEGSKA (reference sequence). The CDR3 runs to 10 residues. CDR3 nucleotide sequence: TGCAGTGCTGACAACACTGAAGCTTTCTTT. Translating it yields CSADNTEAFF.

This clonotype was detected many times. The chain combines TRBV12-3 or TRBV12-4 with TRBJ2-1; D is ambiguous. The CDR3 loop spans 15 amino acids. V was trimmed by 5 bases and J by 8 bases, leaving 19 bases between them. The CDR3 bases are TGTGCCAGCAGTGCATCGGTCGGGCACACGGATGAGCAGTTCTTC. Translating it yields CASSASVGHTDEQFF.

CDR3 amino acids: CASTGASTGAFF. CDR3 DNA: TGTGCCAGCACGGGGGCGAGCACGGGAGCTTTCTTT. This chain uses TRBV2 with TRBJ1-1; the D gene is possibly TRBD1 (6 bases). CDR1 and CDR2 (germline): SNHLY, FYNNEI. The CDR3 runs to 12 residues. Trimming removed 7 bases from V and 10 bases from J, with 16 bases in between. Complete variable domain (other parts from reference TRBV2 and TRBJ1-1): EPEVTQTPSHQVTQMGQEVILRCVPISNHLYFYWYRQILGQKVEFLVSFYNNEISEKSEIFDDQFSVERPDGSNFTLKIRSTKLEDSAMYFCASTGASTGAFFGQGTRLTVV.

This clonotype was found many times. The chain recombines TRBV29-1 with TRBJ1-1; no clear D. Germline loops: CDR1 SQVTM, CDR2 ANQGSEA. Between the trimmed V and J ends, which lost 3 bases and 10 bases, there was a span of 21 bases. The CDR3 is made up of 14 amino acids. The DNA for the CDR3 is TGCAGCGTTGATTTGGTTGGGGAGGAGGTTGGAGCTTTCTTT. Its protein product is CSVDLVGEEVGAFF.

At least ten counts were recorded for this clonotype. The gene calls are TRBV12-3 or TRBV12-4 and TRBJ2-1, with D perhaps TRBD1 (6 bases). Trimming pared 3 bases from V and 10 bases from J, leaving 13 bases between. The CDR3 sequence is 13 residues long. In DNA, the CDR3 is TGTGCCAGCAGTTTGAGGGGGTCCGGGGAGCAGTTCTTC. This translates into CASSLRGSGEQFF.